One and the same sample provided the 12 T cell receptor beta chains below, sequenced in a study of blood T cell repertoires in COVID-19. Only in-frame clones appear in the TCRdb table, and some are missing; sequencing was by immunoSEQ multiplex PCR. The sample holds under 60,000 clones, about nine tenths seen once. The sequenced sample consisted of peripheral blood. These receptors all stem from a human donor with acute or convalescent COVID-19. The donor label of this sample is uncertain.

The chain combines TRBV9 with TRBJ2-1; a possible D gene is TRBD2 (5 bases). The CDR3 has 15 residues. Trimming left V 0 bases short and J 3 bases short, with 10 bases between. Germline V gives CDR1 SGDLS, CDR2 YYNGEE. The CDR3 DNA reads TGTGCCAGCAGCGTAGGGGCTAGCAGCTACAATGAGCAGTTCTTC. Protein sequence: CASSVGASSYNEQFF. The whole variable domain, remainder taken from reference TRBV9 and TRBJ2-1, is DSGVTQTPKHLITATGQRVTLRCSPRSGDLSVYWYQQSLDQGLQFLIQYYNGEERAKGNILERFSAQQFPDLHSELNLSSLELGDSALYFCASSVGASSYNEQFFGPGTRLTVL.

V is TRBV19 and J is TRBJ2-2; possible D gene TRBD1, 5 bases. The V and J ends lost 5 bases and 13 bases respectively, with 20 bases between them. Germline V gene data show CDR1 as LNHDA and CDR2 as SQIVND (reference sequence). This CDR3 comprises 14 residues. CDR3 bases: TGTGCCAGTAGTTCAGCCCCCTCGGACAAGGCGCTGTTTTTT. It encodes CASSSAPSDKALFF.

V usage is TRBV6-2 or TRBV6-3 and J usage is TRBJ2-7; TRBD1 matches at 7 bases. Germline CDR1 and CDR2: MNHEY and SVGEGT. The V gene end was trimmed by 5 bases and the J gene end by 0 bases; junction bases not matched to a gene: 7. The CDR3 covers 15 residues. CDR3 sequence: CASSQGQSSSYEQYF. CDR3 nucleotides: TGTGCCAGCAGTCAGGGACAGTCTAGCTCCTACGAGCAGTACTTC.

The genes are TRBV5-1 and TRBJ1-1; D remains unclear. V was shortened by 0 bases and J by 9 bases, with 15 bases between the two germline ends. Germline V gives CDR1 SGHRS, CDR2 YFSETQ. This CDR3 has 14 residues. This CDR3 is CASSLVEGSLKAFF. The CDR3 DNA reads as TGCGCCAGCAGCTTGGTGGAGGGATCCCTAAAAGCTTTCTTT.

About this clone itself: Other DNA sequences of this sample code for an identical CDR3. The V call is TRBV15, the J call TRBJ1-6; 9 nucleotides line up with TRBD1. The CDR3 runs 15 residues. The trim removed 2 bases at V and 7 bases at J, leaving 3 bases unmatched. Germline V gives CDR1 LNHNV, CDR2 YYDKDF (reference sequence). CDR3 coding DNA: TGTGCCACCAGCAGAACCGGGACAGGGAATTCACCCCTCCACTTT. It is translated as CATSRTGTGNSPLHF.

V is TRBV2 and J is TRBJ2-1, with D perhaps TRBD2 (5 bases). Per germline, CDR1 SNHLY and CDR2 FYNNEI. The V and J ends lost 6 bases and 4 bases respectively, with 16 bases between them. The CDR3 loop spans 15 amino acids. In DNA, the CDR3 is TGTGCCAGCAGGGATGTCCCGGCGGGTTACAATGAGCAGTTCTTC. Protein: CASRDVPAGYNEQFF.

V is TRBV27 and J is TRBJ1-6; possible D gene TRBD1, 6 bases. V lost 0 bases and J lost 2, with 20 bases in between. Germline CDR1 and CDR2: MNHEY and SMNVEV (reference sequence). The CDR3 covers 20 residues. The CDR3 bases are TGTGCCAGCAGTTTATCGCCCTGGACTTCCGGGACAACCTATAATTCACCCCTCCACTTT. It translates to CASSLSPWTSGTTYNSPLHF.

For this clone: The same CDR3 also results from other DNA sequences found in this sample. J is TRBJ2-2 and V is TRBV27; D call uncertain. V was pared by 6 bases and J by 2 bases, with 7 bases between. CDR3 length equals 13 residues. Per the germline V gene, CDR1 is MNHEY and CDR2 is SMNVEV (reference sequence). For the CDR3, the DNA is TGTGCCAGCAGCCCGGTTAACACCGGGGAGCTGTTTTTT. Amino acids: CASSPVNTGELFF.

J is TRBJ2-5 and V is TRBV3-1 (or the pseudogene TRBV3-2), with 9 positions matching TRBD2. V shed 1 base, J shed 2 bases, and the junction held 5 bases outside the gene matches. The CDR3 has 16 residues. Germline CDR1 and CDR2: LGHDT and YNNKEL (reference sequence). The CDR3 here is CASSQGLAGSQETQYF. The DNA for the CDR3 is TGTGCCAGCAGCCAAGGCCTAGCGGGATCACAAGAGACCCAGTACTTC.

The chain recombines TRBV6-5 with TRBJ1-5; D uncertain. The CDR3 is 15 residues long. Between the trimmed V and J ends, which lost 0 bases and 7 bases, there was a span of 13 bases. Germline CDR1 MNHEY, CDR2 SVGAGI. The CDR3 bases are TGTGCCAGCAGTTACTCGAACGGGCGAGGGCAGCCCCAGCATTTT. Translation: CASSYSNGRGQPQHF.

The V call is TRBV4-1, the J call TRBJ1-4, with a weak D call TRBD1 (6 bases). The CDR3 totals 17 residues. V shed 0 bases and J shed 8 bases, with 19 bases lying between them. CDR1 MGHRA and CDR2 YSYEKL come from the germline V gene. The CDR3 spells CASSQEGQGGVYEKLFF. In nucleotides, the CDR3 is TGCGCCAGCAGCCAAGAAGGCCAAGGGGGGGTTTACGAAAAACTGTTTTTT.

This clone occurred a few times. The chain employs TRBV20-1 and TRBJ2-5; D gene uncertain. Germline loops: CDR1 DFQATT, CDR2 SNEGSKA (reference sequence). With 3 bases removed from V and 4 bases from J, the gap between germline ends came to 6 bases. This CDR3 spans 11 amino acids. This CDR3 reads CSARGTETQYF. As DNA, the CDR3 is TGCAGTGCTAGGGGCACAGAGACCCAGTACTTC.